This record concerns one TCR beta chain sequence. This clone was counted between two and nine times. The target of this receptor is not known. No qualities accompany the bases; no much larger clone lies one base away. The data were obtained in a study of blood T cell repertoires in COVID-19 (dated by TCRdb to about 2020). For the study in its entirety: Collaborator samples came from the United States, Italy and Spain and covered acute and convalescent phases of COVID-19. The samples were drawn from the first 160 participants of the ongoing ImmuneRACE study and from 1,254 subjects provided by 6 global collaborators. The sample metadata nearly always contained a de-identified subject ID, COVID-19 status, age in years and sex. The material from the prospective study consisted of cDNA or gDNA derived from T cells, B-cell-depleted T cells, or PBMCs. Deeply sampled blood TCRbeta repertoires from subjects exposed to, actively infected with, or recovered from COVID-19 were included in the dataset. Where available, HLA class I and class II types were taken from metadata supplied by the sample provider and were not determined by assay-based typing. The repertoires were released in a freely available public database meant as a resource for research on the immune response to SARS-CoV-2. Broad study findings and their caveats: Clinical and demographic metadata were provided uncurated, with the amount varying by source and participant.

The CDR1 and CDR2 encoded by the germline V gene are SGHRS and YFSETQ. Inclusive of the bounding cysteine and phenylalanine, the CDR3 is 12 residues long. The read is trimmed to its CDR3 DNA, 36 bases read in frame from base 1. V was cut back by 8 bases and J by 3 bases, leaving a gap of 11 bases between them. The immunoSEQ Assay, a bias-controlled multiplex PCR, was used to amplify TCRbeta CDR3 regions from genomic DNA. In the source study's methods: The number of nucleated cells in each sample was estimated by amplification of reference gene primers within the assay. To quantify the absolute abundance of each unique TCRbeta CDR3 rearrangement, sequence reads were collapsed and filtered. For each sample, productive Simpson clonality was calculated as the square root of Simpson's diversity index over productive rearrangements. TCRdb stores this immuneACCESS table with in-frame sequences only. Part of the clones is absent; in the studies checked, under half of the shortfall reflects unresolved V genes, and no reason is known for the rest. Clone size and the V and J calls come from that table; the DNA yielded D and trimming. This sample holds a few hundred thousand clones; approximately 87% were observed only once. In total, the top ten clones hold 3.5% to 5.5% of the sample.

Another Seattle source contributed samples from volunteer blood donors who had recovered from COVID-19. The collaborating institutions used their own protocols to collect whole blood in K2EDTA tubes. For TCRbeta analysis, collaborators shipped samples as frozen whole blood, isolated PBMCs, or DNA extracted from either of those sample types. The chain was built from TRBV5-1 and TRBJ1-2; the D gene is perhaps TRBD1, on 6 matching bases. The sequenced material came from peripheral blood. This TCR was recovered from a man between 60 and 75 years old who had recovered from COVID-19. The nucleotide sequence reads TGCGCCAGTTCCTCAGGGGACTATGGCTACACCTTC. Its protein reads: CASSSGDYGYTF.